This note documents a single T cell receptor beta chain sequence. Its cognate antigen is unknown. The sample is drawn from a study of siplizumab effects on memory and regulatory T cells. Study conclusions and caveats: Naive T cells were seemingly more diverse than memory cells, and major contributions to the alloresponse seemed to be made by them.

Deletions cut 0 bases from V and 7 bases from J, with 10 bases between. The CDR3 spans 15 residues. Germline V lookup: CDR1 SGHVS, CDR2 FQNEAQ. The assay covered some 100,000 TCR templates per sample. TCRdb's table, derived via immunoSEQ multiplex PCR, lists solely in-frame clones and lacks some. Among under 130,000 clones listed, roughly 91% were seen once. Material for sequencing was CD4+ T cells sorted from blood. This sequence joins TRBV7-8 and TRBJ1-6; perhaps TRBD1 as D (5 bases). The TCR sequence derives from a human donor in good health. The CDR3 coding sequence is TGTGCCAGCAGCTTAGCCGGGACCCGAAATTCACCCCTCCACTTT. Amino acids: CASSLAGTRNSPLHF. Drawing the rest from reference TRBV7-8 and TRBJ1-6, the complete variable domain is GAGVSQSPRYKVAKRGQDVALRCDPISGHVSLFWYQQALGQGPEFLTYFQNEAQLDKSGLPSDRFFAERPEGSVSTLKIQRTQQEDSAVYLCASSLAGTRNSPLHFGNGTRLTVT.